The present entry profiles one TCR beta chain with its context. This specimen comes from a study of control samples from healthy donors and cancer patients. This CDR3 is built from 13 residues. Germline assignment: CDR1 SGHKS and CDR2 YYEKEE (reference sequence). Trimming took off 1 base at V and 8 bases at J, with 9 bases between the two ends. Generated by immunoSEQ multiplex PCR, the TCRdb table keeps only in-frame clones and is missing some. The sample consists of some 71,000 clones, 75% to 95% of them appearing once. The chain uses TRBV5-5 and TRBJ1-4; no firm D call. The TCR sequence derives from a woman in her forties or fifties with colorectal cancer. Sequencing was carried out using PBMCs. The CDR3 coding sequence is TGTGCCAGCAGCTTGACCCTGGGGGAAAAACTGTTTTTT. Translating gives CASSLTLGEKLFF.